This T cell receptor beta chain emerged from a study of blood T cell repertoires in COVID-19. In the study's own analysis: Amplification with reference gene primers provided the estimates of nucleated cell counts. Using immunoSEQ multiplex PCR, the repertoire was profiled, and TCRdb retains in-frame clones only, with some absent. Clone size and the V and J calls come from that table; the DNA yielded D and trimming. Among about 73,000 clones listed, roughly 82% were seen once. CDR3 length: 12 residues. V lost 3 bases and J 4 bases, leaving 9 bases between the germline ends. Germline values: CDR1 GTSNPN, CDR2 SVGIG (reference sequence).

The sequence came from a woman in her sixties or seventies with acute or convalescent COVID-19. Specimen: peripheral blood. V and J are TRBV30 and TRBJ1-1; D is unresolved. The CDR3 bases are TGTGCCTGGAGCCTCACATTCACTGAAGCTTTCTTT. As protein: CAWSLTFTEAFF.